Below are 25 T cell receptor beta chains sequenced from a single sample in a study of CD8 T cells in Susac syndrome. Reverse transcription of about 0.5 to 1 ug RNA was performed with random hexamers. One entry per CDR3 protein, called by TCRdb with MiXCR from the immunoSEQ multiplex PCR reads. Altogether fewer than 150,000 distinct CDR3 sequences are present, 90% to 95% being singletons, with the ten largest covering more than 0.09%. Sequenced sample: CD4+ T cells from PBMCs. The receptors were gathered from a human donor in good health.

The V call is TRBV7-9, the J call TRBJ2-7; 8 bases match TRBD2. The CDR3 extends over 16 amino acids. With 5 bases clipped from V and 2 bases from J, the junction kept 11 bases outside the gene matches. From germline, CDR1 is SEHNR and CDR2 FQNEAQ (reference sequence). The chain's CDR3 is CASSPIKREKAYEQYF. The CDR3 DNA follows: TGTGCCAGCAGCCCGATTAAGCGGGAGAAGGCCTACGAGCAGTACTTC.

J is TRBJ2-7 and V is TRBV4-1; 15 positions match TRBD2. J was trimmed by 3 bases and V by 3 bases; bases with no gene match: 9. CDR1 is MGHRA, CDR2 YSYEKL, per germline. The CDR3 runs to 18 residues. The CDR3 DNA sequence: TGCGCCAGCAGCCAGGACCCGGGACTAGCGGGAGGCCTCTACGAGCAGTACTTC. Protein sequence: CASSQDPGLAGGLYEQYF.

The J gene is TRBJ2-5, the V gene TRBV7-9; perhaps TRBD1 as D (5 bases). The V gene lost 5 bases and the J gene lost 7 bases, with 23 bases spanning the gap. CDR3 length: 16 residues. Germline V gene data show CDR1 as SEHNR and CDR2 as FQNEAQ (reference sequence). CDR3 bases: TGTGCCAGCAGCCTAACAGGTGCTGGGCGGTCCGGGACCCAGTACTTC. Its translation: CASSLTGAGRSGTQYF.

The chain links TRBV27 to TRBJ2-1, with 11 bases matching TRBD2. CDR3 length: 16 residues. CDR1 and CDR2 from the germline V gene are MNHEY and SMNVEV (reference sequence). The V gene end was trimmed by 5 bases and the J gene end by 8 bases; junction bases not matched to a gene: 11. CDR3 sequence (DNA): TGTGCCAGCAGTCTAACAACTAGCGGGAGTAGTTATGAGCAGTTCTTC. Translation gives CASSLTTSGSSYEQFF.

Only one count was recorded for this clonotype. The rearrangement joins TRBV19 to TRBJ2-1; TRBD1 aligns across 11 bases. There are 12 residues in the CDR3. CDR1 and CDR2 from the germline V gene are LNHDA and SQIVND (reference sequence). The V gene end was trimmed by 6 bases and the J gene end by 9 bases; junction bases not matched to a gene: 1. The CDR3 sequence is CASRGQGGEQFF. The CDR3 DNA sequence: TGTGCCAGTAGGGGACAGGGGGGTGAGCAGTTCTTC.

The genes are TRBV12-3 or TRBV12-4 and TRBJ1-6, with 7 positions matching TRBD1. The CDR3 runs 16 residues. The V and J ends lost 1 base and 7 bases, in that order; junction bases with no gene match: 7. CDR3 nucleotides: TGTGCCAGCAGTTTAGGGCCGGGGACAGCCAATTCACCCCTCCACTTT. Translating it yields CASSLGPGTANSPLHF.

The rearrangement uses TRBV5-8 and TRBJ2-5; D is possibly TRBD2 (6 bases). The CDR3 runs 15 residues. The V gene's germline CDR1 is SGHTS and CDR2 YDEGEE. Trimming took 0 bases from V and 5 from J, leaving 14 bases between them. CDR3 in DNA: TGTGCCAGCAGCTTGGCCCATGGGACTGGGGAGACCCAGTACTTC. Translated: CASSLAHGTGETQYF.

V gene TRBV15 combines with J gene TRBJ2-6; 7 nucleotides match TRBD1. The germline CDR1 and CDR2 sequences are LNHNV and YYDKDF (reference sequence). CDR3 length: 14 amino acids. V was pared by 9 bases and J by 4 bases, with 6 bases of the junction left unmatched. The chain's CDR3 is CATAWTGGANVLTF. The CDR3 DNA is TGTGCCACAGCCTGGACAGGCGGGGCCAACGTCCTGACTTTC. The whole variable domain, filled in from reference TRBV15 and TRBJ2-6, reads DAMVIQNPRYQVTQFGKPVTLSCSQTLNHNVMYWYQQKSSQAPKLLFHYYDKDFNNEADTPDNFQSRRPNTSFCFLDIRSPGLGDTAMYLCATAWTGGANVLTFGAGSRLTVL.

This CDR3 reads CSVGERRTDTQYF. CDR3 coding DNA: TGCAGCGTTGGGGAGCGTCGCACAGATACGCAGTATTTT. The genes are TRBV29-1 and TRBJ2-3, with a tentative D call TRBD2 (5 bases). The germline V gene encodes CDR1 SQVTM and CDR2 ANQGSEA. Trimming removed 4 bases at V and 1 base at J, with 9 bases between. The CDR3 extends over 13 amino acids.

The rearrangement uses TRBV29-1 and TRBJ2-5, with D maybe TRBD1 (5 bases). The V end was cut by 5 bases, the J end by 1 base, with 11 bases between. The CDR3 is 13 residues long. Germline V gene lookup returns CDR1 SQVTM and CDR2 ANQGSEA. The CDR3 nucleotides read TGCAGCGTTCATCAGGGCTTCCAAGAGACCCAGTACTTC. It encodes CSVHQGFQETQYF.

V is TRBV24-1 and J is TRBJ2-2; 11 bases are a match to TRBD2. CDR1 is KGHDR and CDR2 is SFDVKD in the germline V gene. This CDR3 comprises 19 residues. Unmatched junction bases numbered 12, after V lost 3 bases and J lost 4 bases. CDR3 DNA: TGTGCCACCAGTGATCCACCGGGGCTAGCGGGAGGTGGCACCGGGGAGCTGTTTTTT. This codes for CATSDPPGLAGGGTGELFF.

The chain recombines TRBV5-1 with TRBJ2-7, with TRBD1 matching 8 bases. CDR3 length: 15 residues. The V gene end was trimmed by 4 bases and the J gene end by 2 bases; junction bases not matched to a gene: 8. Germline lookup yields CDR1 SGHRS and CDR2 YFSETQ. CDR3 sequence reads: CASSIAGTGPYEQYF. In DNA form, the CDR3 reads TGCGCCAGCAGCATCGCCGGGACAGGACCCTACGAGCAGTACTTC.

The V call is TRBV5-1, the J call TRBJ2-7; 7 bases fit TRBD1. The CDR3 is 14 residues long. Germline V gene data show CDR1 as SGHRS and CDR2 as YFSETQ. After removal of 2 bases from V and 1 base from J, the junction contained 3 bases not matched to a gene. The CDR3: CASSLGQVSYEQYF. The CDR3, as DNA: TGCGCCAGCAGCTTAGGACAGGTGTCCTACGAGCAGTACTTC.

J is TRBJ1-2 and V is TRBV2, with D possibly being TRBD1 (6 bases). Deletions cut 7 bases from V and 5 bases from J, with 20 bases between. The CDR3 sequence is 15 residues long. In germline, CDR1 is SNHLY, CDR2 FYNNEI. CDR3 protein: CASNLRGLSSYGYTF. CDR3 bases: TGTGCCAGCAATCTCAGGGGCCTAAGTTCATATGGCTACACCTTC.

CDR3 protein: CASSLGTGVNTEAFF. CDR3 in DNA: TGTGCCAGCAGCTTAGGGACAGGGGTGAACACTGAAGCTTTCTTT. V gene TRBV7-2 combines with J gene TRBJ1-1; 9 bases match TRBD1. Per germline, CDR1 SGHTA and CDR2 FQGNSA. The CDR3 extends over 15 amino acids. The trim removed 1 base at V and 0 bases at J, leaving 0 bases unmatched.

Comments on this clonotype: Its ends do not fully match the called genes, so a read error is possible. The V and J genes are TRBV3-1 and TRBJ1-1; possibly TRBD1 for D (5 bases). The CDR3 totals 16 residues. Germline V gene data show CDR1 as LGHDT and CDR2 as YNNKEL (reference sequence). DNA for the CDR3: TGTGCCAGCAGGCAAGCCGGGTCCGGGGGGATCACTGAAGCTTTCTTT. This sequence encodes CASRQAGSGGITEAFF.

This clonotype occurred a few times. The chain combines TRBV5-6 with TRBJ2-3; D call uncertain. The CDR3 consists of 13 residues. Trimming pared 3 bases from V and 2 bases from J, leaving 7 bases between. Per the germline V gene, CDR1 is SGHDT and CDR2 is YYEEEE. CDR3 protein: CASSWRPTDTQYF. The DNA of the CDR3 is TGTGCCAGCAGCTGGCGTCCCACAGATACGCAGTATTTT.

The table lists this clonotype with a count of one. The V gene is TRBV4-1, the J gene TRBJ1-2; D remains unclear. The germline gives CDR1 MGHRA, CDR2 YSYEKL. There are 14 residues in the CDR3. V shed 1 base and J shed 4 bases, with 10 bases lying between them. The CDR3 spells CASSQGAEGYGYTF. The CDR3 DNA is TGCGCCAGCAGCCAAGGGGCCGAGGGCTATGGCTACACCTTC.

The count of this clonotype is one. V gene TRBV7-2 combines with J gene TRBJ1-5, with a weak D call TRBD1 (5 bases). The germline CDR1 and CDR2 sequences are SGHTA and FQGNSA. V lost 5 bases and J 5 bases, leaving 19 bases between the germline ends. The CDR3 is 16 amino acids. CDR3 sequence reads: CASSLPGTGTHQPQHF. The CDR3 coding sequence is TGTGCCAGCAGCCTTCCCGGGACGGGAACCCATCAGCCCCAGCATTTT.

This rearrangement joins TRBV30 to TRBJ2-5, with 10 bases identical to TRBD1. The CDR3 runs 13 residues. The junction had 0 bases not matched to a gene; V was cut back by 1 base and J by 4 bases. CDR1 is GTSNPN, CDR2 SVGIG, per germline (reference sequence). The CDR3 spells CAWSGTGGETQYF. The DNA of the CDR3 is TGTGCCTGGAGTGGGACAGGGGGAGAGACCCAGTACTTC.

In its sample, this clonotype was seen once. This chain links TRBV29-1 with TRBJ2-1, with TRBD1 identical over 8 bases. Germline CDR1 and CDR2: SQVTM and ANQGSEA. CDR3 length equals 13 residues. V lost 4 bases, J lost 6 bases, and 5 bases stayed unmatched. The CDR3 nucleotides are TGCAGCGTTGCAAGGACAGGGACCAATGAGCAGTTCTTC. It translates to CSVARTGTNEQFF.

The chain links TRBV28 to TRBJ1-5, with D perhaps TRBD1 (6 bases). Germline lookup yields CDR1 MDHEN and CDR2 SYDVKM. The V gene lost 5 bases and the J gene lost 0 bases, with 11 bases spanning the gap. The CDR3 consists of 15 residues. The CDR3 is CASSVDRNSNQPQHF. The CDR3 region has the DNA TGTGCCAGCAGTGTCGACAGGAATAGCAATCAGCCCCAGCATTTT.

The chain combines TRBV20-1 with TRBJ1-2; a weak D match, TRBD1 (5 bases). Germline CDR1 and CDR2: DFQATT and SNEGSKA (reference sequence). V lost 4 bases, J lost 0 bases, and 9 bases lay in between. This CDR3 is 13 amino acids long. The CDR3 DNA reads as TGCAGTGCTACGACAGTCGCTAACTATGGCTACACCTTC. As protein: CSATTVANYGYTF.

The chain is built from TRBV6-1 and TRBJ2-1, with 14 positions matching TRBD2. Germline lookup yields CDR1 MNHNS and CDR2 SASEGT. The CDR3 totals 14 residues. V lost 7 bases to trimming and J lost 10 bases; unmatched junction nucleotides: 6. CDR3 sequence: CASTEGLAGVEQFF. The CDR3 region has the DNA TGTGCCAGCACTGAGGGACTAGCGGGAGTGGAGCAGTTCTTC.

This clonotype was counted a single time. The chain carries TRBV28 and TRBJ1-5, with a weak D call TRBD1 (6 bases). Germline V gene lookup returns CDR1 MDHEN and CDR2 SYDVKM. CDR3 size: 17 residues. Trimming removed 5 bases from V and 2 bases from J, with 19 bases in between. CDR3 bases: TGTGCCAGCAGTCCCCAGGGGCGGAGGGCTGGCAATCAGCCCCAGCATTTT. Translating gives CASSPQGRRAGNQPQHF.